This entry is about one T cell receptor beta chain. Its antigen is not known. This CDR3 contains 14 residues. Per germline, CDR1 MNHNY and CDR2 SVGAGI (reference sequence). V lost 2 bases and J 7 bases, leaving 9 bases between the germline ends. This sample is part of a study of OX40 agonist ivuxolimab in advanced cancers. This table comes from immunoSEQ multiplex PCR, and its TCRdb copy is limited to in-frame clones, with some not included. The data hold roughly 80,000 clones, with 85% to 90% observed a single time. Broader study findings: Average numbers of expanded clones were greater in CD8+ T cells than in CD4+.

The chain recombines TRBV6-6 with TRBJ1-6; D remains unclear. This clonotype was obtained from an adult with an advanced solid tumor such as melanoma, head and neck, liver or kidney cancer. The starting material was CD4+ or CD8+ T cells sorted from blood, obtained in a trial of the OX40 agonist ivuxolimab. CDR3 DNA sequence: TGTGCCAGCAGTTACAGGGAACCCAATTCACCCCTCCACTTT. It yields the protein CASSYREPNSPLHF.